This TCR beta chain was captured by sequencing in a study of radiotherapy plus CTLA-4 blockade in lung cancer. Whole-study context: Across the patients, objective responses occurred in about 19%, and disease control in just over 30%.

A word on this clone: Its target is not known.

The study gave focal radiation plus ipilimumab CTLA-4 blockade to patients with chemo-refractory metastatic non-small-cell lung cancer. Study conclusions and caveats: Early blood T cell clone dynamics, with interferon-beta, were reported to best predict response. Expansion in blood of tumor-derived TCR clones was seen after radiotherapy plus ipilimumab.

Clones were read by immunoSEQ multiplex PCR, and TCRdb kept only the in-frame ones, dropping some. The sample holds under 50,000 clones, just over 85% seen once. CDR3 length: 18 amino acids. V was trimmed by 2 bases and J by 0 bases, leaving 16 bases between them. The germline gives CDR1 SGHVS, CDR2 FNYEAQ. This sequence was found in a human donor with non-small cell lung cancer whose response to radiotherapy plus ipilimumab could not be evaluated. Sequenced material: peripheral blood, taken from a patient treated with radiotherapy plus ipilimumab. The chain recombines TRBV7-6 with TRBJ2-2; D is possibly TRBD2 (7 bases). CDR3 sequence (DNA): TGTGCCAGCAGCTTATCGGGGGGCATAAACGCGAACACCGGGGAGCTGTTTTTT. It encodes CASSLSGGINANTGELFF.